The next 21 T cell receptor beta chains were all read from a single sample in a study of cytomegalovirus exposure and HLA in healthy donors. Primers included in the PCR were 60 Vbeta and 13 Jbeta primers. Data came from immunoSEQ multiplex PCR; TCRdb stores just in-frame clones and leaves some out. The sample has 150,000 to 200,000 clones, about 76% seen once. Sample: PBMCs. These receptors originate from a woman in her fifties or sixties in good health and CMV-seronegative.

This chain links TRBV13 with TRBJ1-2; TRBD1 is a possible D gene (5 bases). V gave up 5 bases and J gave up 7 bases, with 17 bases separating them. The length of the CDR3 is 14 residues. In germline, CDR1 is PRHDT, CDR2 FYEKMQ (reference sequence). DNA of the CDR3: TGTGCCAGCAGCCTCTTCAATAGGGGAGGTGGCTACACCTTC. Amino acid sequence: CASSLFNRGGGYTF. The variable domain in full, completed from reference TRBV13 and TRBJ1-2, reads AAGVIQSPRHLIKEKRETATLKCYPIPRHDTVYWYQQGPGQDPQFLISFYEKMQSDKGSIPDRFSAQQFSDYHSELNMSSLELGDSALYFCASSLFNRGGGYTFGSGTRLTVV.

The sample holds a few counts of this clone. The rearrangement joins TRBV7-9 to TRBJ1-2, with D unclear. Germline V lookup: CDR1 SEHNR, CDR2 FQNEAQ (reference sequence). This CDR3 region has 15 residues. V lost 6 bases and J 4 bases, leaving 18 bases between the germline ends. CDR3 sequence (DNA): TGTGCCAGCAGACCGAGAACCGAGCCTTTCTATGGCTACACCTTC. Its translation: CASRPRTEPFYGYTF.

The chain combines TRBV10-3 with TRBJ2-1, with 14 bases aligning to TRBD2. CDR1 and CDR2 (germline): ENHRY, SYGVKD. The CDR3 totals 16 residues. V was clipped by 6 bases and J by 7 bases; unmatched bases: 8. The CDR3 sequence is CAISPLGTSGRNEQFF. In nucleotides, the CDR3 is TGTGCCATCAGCCCTCTTGGGACTAGCGGGAGAAATGAGCAGTTCTTC.

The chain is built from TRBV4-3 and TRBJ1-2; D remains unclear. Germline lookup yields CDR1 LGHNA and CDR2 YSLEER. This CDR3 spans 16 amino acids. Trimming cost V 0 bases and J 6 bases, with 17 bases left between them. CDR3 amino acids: CASSQDAGAQYDGYTF. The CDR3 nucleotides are TGCGCCAGCAGCCAAGATGCGGGAGCGCAATACGATGGCTACACCTTC.

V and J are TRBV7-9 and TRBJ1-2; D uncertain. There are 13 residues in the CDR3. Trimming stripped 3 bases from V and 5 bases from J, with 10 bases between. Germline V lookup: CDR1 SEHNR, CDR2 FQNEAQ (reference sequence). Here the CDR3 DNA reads TGTGCCAGCAGCTTGGCCCCGGGATATGGCTACACCTTC. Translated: CASSLAPGYGYTF.

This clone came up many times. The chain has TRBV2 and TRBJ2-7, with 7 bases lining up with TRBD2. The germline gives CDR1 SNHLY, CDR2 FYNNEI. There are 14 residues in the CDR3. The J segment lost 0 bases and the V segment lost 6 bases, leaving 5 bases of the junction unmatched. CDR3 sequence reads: CASRLALSSYEQYF. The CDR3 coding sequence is TGTGCCAGCAGACTAGCGCTTAGCTCCTACGAGCAGTACTTC. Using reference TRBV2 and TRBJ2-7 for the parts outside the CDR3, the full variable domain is EPEVTQTPSHQVTQMGQEVILRCVPISNHLYFYWYRQILGQKVEFLVSFYNNEISEKSEIFDDQFSVERPDGSNFTLKIRSTKLEDSAMYFCASRLALSSYEQYFGPGTRLTVT.

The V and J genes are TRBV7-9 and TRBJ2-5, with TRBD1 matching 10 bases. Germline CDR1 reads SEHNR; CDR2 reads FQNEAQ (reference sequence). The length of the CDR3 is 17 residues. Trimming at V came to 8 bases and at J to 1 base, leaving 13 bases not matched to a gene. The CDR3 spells CASPLPPGQGSQETQYF. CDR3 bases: TGTGCCAGCCCTCTCCCACCGGGACAGGGGAGCCAAGAGACCCAGTACTTC.

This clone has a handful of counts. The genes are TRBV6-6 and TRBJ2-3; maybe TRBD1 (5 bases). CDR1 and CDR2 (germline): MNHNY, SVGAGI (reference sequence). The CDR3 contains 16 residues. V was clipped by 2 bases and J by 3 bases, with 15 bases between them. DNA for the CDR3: TGTGCCAGCAGTTACCCCTGGGCAGGGTCGACAGATACGCAGTATTTT. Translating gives CASSYPWAGSTDTQYF.

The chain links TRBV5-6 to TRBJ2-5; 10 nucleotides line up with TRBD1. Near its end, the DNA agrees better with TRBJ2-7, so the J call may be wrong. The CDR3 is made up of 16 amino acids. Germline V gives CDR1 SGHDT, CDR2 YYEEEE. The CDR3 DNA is TGTGCCAGCAGCTCGTACCGGGACAGGGGACTCTACGAGCAGTACTTC. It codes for CASSSYRDRGLYEQYF.

Here the CDR3 reads CASSLVVLAGANEQYF. CDR3 sequence (DNA): TGTGCCAGCAGCTTAGTTGTGCTAGCGGGAGCTAACGAGCAGTACTTC. This sequence joins TRBV7-2 and TRBJ2-7; 10 bases match TRBD2. CDR1 is SGHTA, CDR2 FQGNSA, per germline. Trimming at V came to 1 base and at J to 5 bases, leaving 8 bases not matched to a gene. The CDR3 is made up of 16 amino acids.

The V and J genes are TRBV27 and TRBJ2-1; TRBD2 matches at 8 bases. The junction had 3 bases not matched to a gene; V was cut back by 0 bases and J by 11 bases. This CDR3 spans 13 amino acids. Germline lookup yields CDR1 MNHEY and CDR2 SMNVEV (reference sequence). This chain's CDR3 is CASSLSRLAQQFF. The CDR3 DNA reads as TGTGCCAGCAGTTTATCAAGACTAGCGCAGCAGTTCTTC.

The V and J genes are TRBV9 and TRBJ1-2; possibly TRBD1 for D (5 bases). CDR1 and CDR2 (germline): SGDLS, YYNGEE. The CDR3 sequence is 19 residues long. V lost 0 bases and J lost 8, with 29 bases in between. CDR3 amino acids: CASSVGIPQGYGRRRGYTF. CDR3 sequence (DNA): TGTGCCAGCAGCGTAGGCATCCCGCAGGGTTATGGACGCAGGAGAGGCTACACCTTC.

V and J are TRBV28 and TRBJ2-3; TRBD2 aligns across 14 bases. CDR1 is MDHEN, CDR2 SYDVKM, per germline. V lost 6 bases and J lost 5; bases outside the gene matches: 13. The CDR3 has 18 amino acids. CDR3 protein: CASSPTRTSGRPRDTQYF. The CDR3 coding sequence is TGTGCCAGCAGCCCCACCCGGACTAGCGGGAGGCCCCGAGATACGCAGTATTTT.

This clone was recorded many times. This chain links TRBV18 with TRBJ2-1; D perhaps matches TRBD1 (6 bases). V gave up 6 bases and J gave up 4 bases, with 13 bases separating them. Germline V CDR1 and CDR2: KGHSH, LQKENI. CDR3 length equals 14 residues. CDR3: CASSVTGYYNEQFF. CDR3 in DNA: TGTGCCAGCTCCGTGACAGGTTATTACAATGAGCAGTTCTTC.

CDR3 nucleotide sequence: TGTGCCATACTAGCGGGAGGGCGACTTAGCGAGCAGTACTTC. Its protein is CAILAGGRLSEQYF. The rearrangement joins TRBV28 to TRBJ2-7; 13 bases line up with TRBD2. The CDR3 is 14 amino acids. Germline CDR1 MDHEN, CDR2 SYDVKM. V lost 10 bases to trimming and J lost 6 bases; unmatched junction nucleotides: 9. Complete variable domain (other parts from reference TRBV28 and TRBJ2-7): DVKVTQSSRYLVKRTGEKVFLECVQDMDHENMFWYRQDPGLGLRLIYFSYDVKMKEKGDIPEGYSVSREKKERFSLILESASTNQTSMYLCAILAGGRLSEQYFGPGTRLTVT.

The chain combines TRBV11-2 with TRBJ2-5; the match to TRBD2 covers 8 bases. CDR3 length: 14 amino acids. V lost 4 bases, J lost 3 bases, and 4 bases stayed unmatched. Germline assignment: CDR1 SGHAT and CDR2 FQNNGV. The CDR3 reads CASSSGGSKETQYF. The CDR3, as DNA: TGTGCCAGCAGCTCGGGAGGGAGTAAAGAGACCCAGTACTTC.

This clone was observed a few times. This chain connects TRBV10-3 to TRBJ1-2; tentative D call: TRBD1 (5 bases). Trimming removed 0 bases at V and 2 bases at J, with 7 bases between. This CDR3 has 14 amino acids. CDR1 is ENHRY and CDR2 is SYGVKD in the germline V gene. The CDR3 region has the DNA TGTGCCATCAGTGAGTCAGGACAAAACTATGGCTACACCTTC. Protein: CAISESGQNYGYTF.

DNA for the CDR3: TGTGCCAGCAGTCGGGGGGGATTGAGCAATCAGCCCCAGCATTTT. The encoded protein is CASSRGGLSNQPQHF. This chain joins TRBV6-5 and TRBJ1-5, with D tentatively TRBD1 (5 bases). Germline loops: CDR1 MNHEY, CDR2 SVGAGI. This CDR3 spans 15 amino acids. V was trimmed by 5 bases and J by 1 base, leaving 12 bases between them.

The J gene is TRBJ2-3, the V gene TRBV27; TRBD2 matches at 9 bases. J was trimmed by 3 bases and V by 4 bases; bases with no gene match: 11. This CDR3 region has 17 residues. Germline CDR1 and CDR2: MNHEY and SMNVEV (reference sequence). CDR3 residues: CASSSPSRRGGTDTQYF. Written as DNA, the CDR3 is TGTGCCAGCAGTTCCCCCTCCCGGCGGGGGGGGACAGATACGCAGTATTTT.

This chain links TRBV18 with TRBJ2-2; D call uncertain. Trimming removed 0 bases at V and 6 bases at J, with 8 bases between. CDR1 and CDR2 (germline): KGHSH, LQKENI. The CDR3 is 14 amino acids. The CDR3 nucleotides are TGTGCCAGCTCACCACCGAGGTTTGCCGGGGAGCTGTTTTTT. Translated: CASSPPRFAGELFF.

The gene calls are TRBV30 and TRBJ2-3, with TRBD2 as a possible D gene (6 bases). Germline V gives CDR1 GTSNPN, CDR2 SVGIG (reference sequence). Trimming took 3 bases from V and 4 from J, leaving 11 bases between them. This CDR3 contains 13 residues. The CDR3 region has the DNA TGTGCCTGGAGCTGGGGGGTCCCAGATACGCAGTATTTT. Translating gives CAWSWGVPDTQYF. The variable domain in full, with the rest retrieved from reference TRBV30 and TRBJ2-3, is SQTIHQWPATLVQPVGSPLSLECTVEGTSNPNLYWYRQAAGRGLQLLFYSVGIGQISSEVPQNLSASRPQDRQFILSSKKLLLSDSGFYLCAWSWGVPDTQYFGPGTRLTVL.